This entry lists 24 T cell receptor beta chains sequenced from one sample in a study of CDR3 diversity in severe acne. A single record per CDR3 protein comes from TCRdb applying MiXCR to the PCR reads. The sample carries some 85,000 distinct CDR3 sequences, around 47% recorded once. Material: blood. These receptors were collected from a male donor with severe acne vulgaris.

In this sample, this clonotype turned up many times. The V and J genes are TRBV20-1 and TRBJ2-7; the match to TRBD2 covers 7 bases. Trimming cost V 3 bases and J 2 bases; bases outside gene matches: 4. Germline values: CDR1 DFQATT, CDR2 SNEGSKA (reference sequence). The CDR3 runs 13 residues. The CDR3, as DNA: TGCAGTGCTAGTCCTAGCGGAACCTACGAGCAGTACGTC. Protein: CSASPSGTYEQYV.

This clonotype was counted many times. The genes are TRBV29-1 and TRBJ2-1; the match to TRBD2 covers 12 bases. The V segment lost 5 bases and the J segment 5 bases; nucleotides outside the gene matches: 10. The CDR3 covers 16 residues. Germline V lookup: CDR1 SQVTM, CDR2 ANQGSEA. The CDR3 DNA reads TGCAGCGTTACGAGACTAGCGGGAGTCACCGACAATGAGCAGTTCTTC. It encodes CSVTRLAGVTDNEQFF.

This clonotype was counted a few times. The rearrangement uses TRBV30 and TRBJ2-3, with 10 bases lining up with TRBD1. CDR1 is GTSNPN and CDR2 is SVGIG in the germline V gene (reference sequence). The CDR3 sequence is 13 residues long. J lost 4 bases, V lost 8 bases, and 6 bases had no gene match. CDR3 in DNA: TGTGCCAGAAGGACAGGGGGTGCAGATACGCAGTATTTT. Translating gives CARRTGGADTQYF.

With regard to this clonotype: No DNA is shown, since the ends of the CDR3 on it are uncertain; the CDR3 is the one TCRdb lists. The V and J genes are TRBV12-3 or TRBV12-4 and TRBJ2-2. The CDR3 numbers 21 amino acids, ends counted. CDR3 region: CASSSANYGYTFGSGTGELFF.

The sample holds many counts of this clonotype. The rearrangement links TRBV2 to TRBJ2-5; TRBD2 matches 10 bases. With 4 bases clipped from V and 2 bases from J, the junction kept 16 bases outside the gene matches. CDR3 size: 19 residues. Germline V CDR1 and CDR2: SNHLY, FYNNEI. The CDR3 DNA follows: TGTGCCAGCAGTGGAAGCCAAGGGCTAATACTAGCGGGGCAAGAGACCCAGTACTTC. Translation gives CASSGSQGLILAGQETQYF.

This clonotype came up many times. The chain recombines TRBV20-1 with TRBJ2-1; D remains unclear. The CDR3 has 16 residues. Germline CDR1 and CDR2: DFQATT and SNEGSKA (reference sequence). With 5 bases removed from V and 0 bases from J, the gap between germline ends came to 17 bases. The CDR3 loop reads CSAGSSSASSYNEQFF. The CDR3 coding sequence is TGCAGTGCTGGAAGTAGCAGCGCAAGCTCCTACAATGAGCAGTTCTTC.

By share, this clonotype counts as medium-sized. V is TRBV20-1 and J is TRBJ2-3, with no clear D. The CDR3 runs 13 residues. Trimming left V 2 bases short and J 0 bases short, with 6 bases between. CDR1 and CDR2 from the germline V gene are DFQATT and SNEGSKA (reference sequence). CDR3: CSARPPSTDTQYF. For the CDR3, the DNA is TGCAGTGCTAGACCCCCTAGCACAGATACGCAGTATTTT.

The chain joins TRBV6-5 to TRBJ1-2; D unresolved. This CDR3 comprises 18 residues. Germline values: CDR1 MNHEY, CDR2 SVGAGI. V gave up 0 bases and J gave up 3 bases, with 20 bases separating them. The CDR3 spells CASSYSWQDTSLHYGYTF. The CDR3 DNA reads TGTGCCAGCAGTTACTCGTGGCAGGATACCTCTCTACACTATGGCTACACCTTC.

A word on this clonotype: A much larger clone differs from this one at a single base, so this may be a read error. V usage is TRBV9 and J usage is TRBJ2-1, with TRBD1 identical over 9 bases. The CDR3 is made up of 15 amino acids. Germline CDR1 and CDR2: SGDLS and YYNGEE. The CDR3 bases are TGTGCCGGCAGCTTCGGACAGGGGTCCTACAATGAGCAGTTCTTC. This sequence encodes CAGSFGQGSYNEQFF. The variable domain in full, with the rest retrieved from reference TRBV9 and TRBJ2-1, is DSGVTQTPKHLITATGQRVTLRCSPRSGDLSVYWYQQSLDQGLQFLIQYYNGEERAKGNILERFSAQQFPDLHSELNLSSLELGDSALYFCAGSFGQGSYNEQFFGPGTRLTVL.

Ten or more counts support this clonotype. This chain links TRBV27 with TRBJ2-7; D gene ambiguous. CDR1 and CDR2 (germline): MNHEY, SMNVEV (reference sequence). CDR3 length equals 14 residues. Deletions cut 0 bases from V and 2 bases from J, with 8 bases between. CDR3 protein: CASSLSPIPYEQYF. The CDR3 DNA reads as TGTGCCAGCAGTTTATCCCCTATTCCCTACGAGCAGTACTTC.

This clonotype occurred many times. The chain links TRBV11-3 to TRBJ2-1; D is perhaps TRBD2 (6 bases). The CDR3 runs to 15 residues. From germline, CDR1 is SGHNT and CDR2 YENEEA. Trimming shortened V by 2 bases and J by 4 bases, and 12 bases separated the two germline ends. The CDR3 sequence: CASSLSIAVYNEQFF. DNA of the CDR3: TGTGCCAGCAGCTTATCAATAGCGGTATACAATGAGCAGTTCTTC.

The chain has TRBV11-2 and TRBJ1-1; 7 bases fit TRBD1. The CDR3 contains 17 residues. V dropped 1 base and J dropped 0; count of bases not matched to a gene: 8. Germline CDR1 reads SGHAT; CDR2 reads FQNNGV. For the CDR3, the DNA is TGTGCCAGCAGCTTAGGCCCGGGACAGATGTTGAACACTGAAGCTTTCTTT. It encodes CASSLGPGQMLNTEAFF.

The CDR3 protein is CASSARLDPNTGELFF. Here the CDR3 DNA reads TGCGCCAGCAGCGCCCGACTAGATCCGAACACCGGGGAGCTGTTTTTT. The rearrangement links TRBV4-1 to TRBJ2-2, with D maybe TRBD2 (6 bases). The CDR3 covers 16 residues. The germline V gene encodes CDR1 MGHRA and CDR2 YSYEKL. The ends were cut back, 5 bases at V and 0 bases at J, with 13 bases in the middle.

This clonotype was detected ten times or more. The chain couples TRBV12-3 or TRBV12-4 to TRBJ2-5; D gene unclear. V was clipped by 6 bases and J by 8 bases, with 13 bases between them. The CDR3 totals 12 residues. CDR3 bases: TGTGCCAGCAGCCCCCCCCGCGAAACCCAGTACTTC. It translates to CASSPPRETQYF.

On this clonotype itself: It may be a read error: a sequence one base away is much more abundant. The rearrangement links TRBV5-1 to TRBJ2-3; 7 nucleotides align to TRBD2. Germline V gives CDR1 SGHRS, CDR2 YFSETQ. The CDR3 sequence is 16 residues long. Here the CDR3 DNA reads TGCGCCAGCAGCAACAACCCAGCGGGGCCCGCGGATACGCAGTGTTTT. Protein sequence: CASSNNPAGPADTQCF.

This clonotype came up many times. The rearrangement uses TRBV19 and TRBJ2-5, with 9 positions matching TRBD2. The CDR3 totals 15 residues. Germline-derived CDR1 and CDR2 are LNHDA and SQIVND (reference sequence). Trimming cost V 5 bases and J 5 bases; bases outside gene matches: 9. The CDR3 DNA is TGTGCCAGTAGTTTAGCGGGACTAGCTAGGGAGACCCAGTACTTC. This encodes CASSLAGLARETQYF.

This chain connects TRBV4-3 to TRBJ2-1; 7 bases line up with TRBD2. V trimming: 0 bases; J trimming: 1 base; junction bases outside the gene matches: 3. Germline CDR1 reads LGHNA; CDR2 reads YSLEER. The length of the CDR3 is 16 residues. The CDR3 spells CASSQETGGSYNEQFF. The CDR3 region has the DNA TGCGCCAGCAGCCAAGAAACGGGAGGTTCCTACAATGAGCAGTTCTTC.

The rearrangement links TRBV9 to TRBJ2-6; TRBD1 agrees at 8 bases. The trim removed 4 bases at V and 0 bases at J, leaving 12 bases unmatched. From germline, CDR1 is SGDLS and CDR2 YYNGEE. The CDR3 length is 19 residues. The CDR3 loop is CASSLSGGKRSSGANVLTF. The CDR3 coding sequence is TGTGCCAGCAGCCTCTCAGGGGGCAAACGAAGCTCTGGGGCCAACGTCCTGACTTTC. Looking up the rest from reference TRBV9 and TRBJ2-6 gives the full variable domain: DSGVTQTPKHLITATGQRVTLRCSPRSGDLSVYWYQQSLDQGLQFLIQYYNGEERAKGNILERFSAQQFPDLHSELNLSSLELGDSALYFCASSLSGGKRSSGANVLTFGAGSRLTVL.

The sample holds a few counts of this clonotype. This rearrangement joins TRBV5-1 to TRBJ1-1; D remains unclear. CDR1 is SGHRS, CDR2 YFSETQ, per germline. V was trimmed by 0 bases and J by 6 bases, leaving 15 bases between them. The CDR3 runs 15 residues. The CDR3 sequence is CASSLGPVPGAEAFF. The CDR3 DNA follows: TGCGCCAGCAGCTTGGGCCCCGTTCCGGGCGCTGAAGCTTTCTTT.

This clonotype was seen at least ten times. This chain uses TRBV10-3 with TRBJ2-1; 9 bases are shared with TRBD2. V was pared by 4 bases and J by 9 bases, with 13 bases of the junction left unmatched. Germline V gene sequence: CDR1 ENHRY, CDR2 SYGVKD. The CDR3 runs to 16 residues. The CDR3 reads CAISVSIAGEFSEQFF. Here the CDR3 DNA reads TGTGCCATCAGTGTGTCAATAGCGGGGGAGTTCAGTGAGCAGTTCTTC.

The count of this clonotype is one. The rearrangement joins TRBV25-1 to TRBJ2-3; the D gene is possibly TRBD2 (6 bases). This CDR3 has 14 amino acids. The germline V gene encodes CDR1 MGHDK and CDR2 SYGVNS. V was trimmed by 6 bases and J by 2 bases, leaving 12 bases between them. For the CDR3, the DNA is TGTGCCAGCAGGACCGGGGGAAACACAGATACGCAGTATTTT. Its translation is CASRTGGNTDTQYF.

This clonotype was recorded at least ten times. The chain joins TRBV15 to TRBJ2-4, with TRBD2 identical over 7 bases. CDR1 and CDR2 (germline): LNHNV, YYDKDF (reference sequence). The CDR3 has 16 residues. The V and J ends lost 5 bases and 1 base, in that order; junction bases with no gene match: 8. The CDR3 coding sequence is TGTGCCACCAGCGATGGTGCGGGAGTGGCCAAAAACATTCAGTACTTC. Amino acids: CATSDGAGVAKNIQYF. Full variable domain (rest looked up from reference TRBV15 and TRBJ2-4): DAMVIQNPRYQVTQFGKPVTLSCSQTLNHNVMYWYQQKSSQAPKLLFHYYDKDFNNEADTPDNFQSRRPNTSFCFLDIRSPGLGDTAMYLCATSDGAGVAKNIQYFGAGTRLSVL.

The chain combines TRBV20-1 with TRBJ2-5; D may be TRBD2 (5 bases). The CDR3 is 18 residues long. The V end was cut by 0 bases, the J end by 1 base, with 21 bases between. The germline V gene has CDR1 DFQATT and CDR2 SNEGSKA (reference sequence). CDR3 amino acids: CSARDSVSFGNSQETQYF. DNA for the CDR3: TGCAGTGCTAGAGATAGCGTATCGTTTGGGAACAGCCAAGAGACCCAGTACTTC.

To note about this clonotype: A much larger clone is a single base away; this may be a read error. CDR3 DNA: TGTGCCGGCAGCTTCAGTTTGGACTATGGCTACACCTTC. Protein sequence: CAGSFSLDYGYTF. This chain links TRBV7-2 with TRBJ1-2; D gene ambiguous. In germline, CDR1 is SGHTA, CDR2 FQGNSA. The CDR3 runs 13 residues. Variable domain in full (rest from reference TRBV7-2 and TRBJ1-2): GAGVSQSPSNKVTEKGKDVELRCDPISGHTALYWYRQSLGQGLEFLIYFQGNSAPDKSGLPSDRFSAERTGGSVSTLTIQRTQQEDSAVYLCAGSFSLDYGYTFGSGTRLTVV.